Listed below are T cell receptor beta chains from one sample, sequenced in a study of CD8+CD57+ T cells in acquired aplastic anemia. MiXCR was run by TCRdb on the reads, yielding one entry per CDR3 protein. Of about 160,000 distinct CDR3 sequences listed, approximately 44% are singletons. Sequenced: sorted CD4+, CD8+, or CD8+CD57+ T cells (not recorded which) from PBMCs. These TCRs come from a human donor in good health. Both conserved end residues are part of each CDR3. Fields, in order: J gene, clone size, V gene, D gene, CDR3 protein, CDR3 DNA. D genes are given only for firm matches. Clone size is not always given. Where it is, it says once, few, many or a class for expanded clones.

>TRBJ2-3|.|TRBV20-1|.
CSARDLVVDTQYF
TGCAGTGCTAGAGATCTCGTTGTGGATACGCAGTATTTT
>TRBJ1-2|.|TRBV15|.
CATSRDRWGGGNGYTF
TGTGCCACCAGCAGAGATCGATGGGGAGGGGGGAATGGCTACACCTTC
>TRBJ2-2|many|TRBV5-1|TRBD2
CASSVGLAGGLGTGELFF
TGCGCCAGCAGCGTCGGACTAGCGGGGGGGCTAGGCACCGGGGAGCTGTTTTTT
>TRBJ1-2|many|TRBV6-1|.
CASSEEGGYGYTF
TGTGCCAGCAGTGAAGAGGGGGGTTATGGCTACACCTTC
>TRBJ1-5|.|TRBV7-8|.
CASSDPGGSQHF
TGTGCCAGCAGCGACCCGGGGGGCAGCCAGCATTTT
>TRBJ2-7|many|TRBV20-1|TRBD1
CSARDPRDRGGEQYF
TGCAGTGCTAGAGATCCGAGAGACAGGGGAGGCGAGCAGTACTTC
>TRBJ2-5|many|TRBV7-2|TRBD2
CASSLQAGGHNQETQYF
TGTGCCAGCAGCTTACAAGCGGGGGGACACAACCAAGAGACCCAGTACTTC
>TRBJ2-7|.|TRBV4-1|.
CASSQVWAGAYEQYF
TGCGCCAGCAGCCAAGTGTGGGCTGGGGCCTACGAGCAGTACTTC
>TRBJ1-2|.|TRBV6-2/TRBV6-3|.
CASSYTQIRQGTNYGYTF
TGTGCCAGCAGTTACACCCAGATCCGGCAGGGTACTAACTATGGCTACACCTTC
>TRBJ2-5|many|TRBV7-6|.
CASSAGPSETQYF
TGTGCCAGCAGCGCGGGACCTTCAGAGACCCAGTACTTC
>TRBJ2-7|.|TRBV7-8|TRBD2
CASNPGTSGITYEQYF
TGTGCCAGCAACCCAGGGACTAGCGGGATTACCTACGAGCAGTACTTC
>TRBJ2-3|.|TRBV29-1|.
CSPVLQNTQYF
TGCAGCCCCGTTCTTCAGAATACGCAGTATTTT
>TRBJ1-2|.|TRBV10-3|TRBD1
CASLPGGTDYGYTF
TGTGCCAGCCTCCCAGGGGGGACTGATTATGGCTACACCTTC
>TRBJ2-1|.|TRBV9|.
CASSPPSGREQFF
TGTGCCAGCAGCCCCCCCTCCGGACGAGAGCAGTTCTTC
>TRBJ1-1|.|TRBV29-1|TRBD1
CSVHRGGGTEAFF
TGCAGCGTCCACAGGGGAGGAGGCACTGAAGCTTTCTTT
>TRBJ1-1|.|TRBV18|.
CASSPGVPLNTEAFF
TGTGCCAGCTCACCAGGGGTCCCCCTGAACACTGAAGCTTTCTTT
>TRBJ1-6|.|TRBV5-4|.
CASSTRQGATLHF
TGTGCCAGCAGCACCCGGCAGGGCGCGACCCTCCACTTT
>TRBJ2-7|.|TRBV10-3|TRBD1
CASSYTGTGGYEQYF
TGTGCCAGCAGTTACACAGGGACAGGGGGCTACGAGCAGTACTTC
>TRBJ1-5|.|TRBV20-1|.
CSARWMLNQPQHF
TGCAGTGCTAGGTGGATGCTTAATCAGCCCCAGCATTTT
>TRBJ2-1|many|TRBV20-1|TRBD2
CSASIGTSNFNEQFF
TGCAGTGCTAGCATAGGGACTAGTAACTTCAATGAGCAGTTCTTC
>TRBJ1-2|many|TRBV20-1|TRBD1
CSATRDRGNYGYTF
TGCAGTGCCACGCGGGACAGGGGGAACTATGGCTACACCTTC
>TRBJ2-7|.|TRBV7-8|.
CASSFRSDYEQYF
TGTGCCAGCAGCTTTAGGTCCGACTACGAGCAGTACTTC
>TRBJ1-1|.|TRBV12-3/TRBV12-4|.
CASSYSAFEAFF
TGTGCCAGCAGCTACAGCGCCTTTGAAGCTTTCTTT
>TRBJ2-1|few|TRBV14|.
CASSQEGLGGQGPNNEQFF
TGTGCCAGCAGCCAAGAAGGTTTGGGGGGCCAGGGTCCCAACAATGAGCAGTTCTTC
>TRBJ2-1|many|TRBV6-1|TRBD2
CASTATSGRMQFF
TGTGCCAGCACCGCGACTAGCGGGAGGATGCAGTTCTTC
>TRBJ1-2|many|TRBV7-9|TRBD1
CASSDTGGQRTESYTF
TGTGCCAGCAGCGACACGGGGGGACAGCGGACTGAGAGCTACACCTTC
>TRBJ1-2|.|TRBV6-1|.
CASSSAGRDTGLGYTF
TGTGCCAGCAGCTCGGCGGGACGGGACACTGGCTTAGGCTACACCTTC
>TRBJ2-1|.|TRBV29-1|.
CSVEVSEQFF
TGCAGCGTTGAAGTGAGTGAGCAGTTCTTC
>TRBJ1-4|.|TRBV20-1|.
CSARGGQGSNEKLFF
TGCAGTGCTAGGGGAGGGCAGGGGTCTAATGAAAAACTGTTTTTT
>TRBJ2-1|many|TRBV9|.
CASSVAPLANNEQFF
TGTGCCAGCAGCGTAGCCCCACTAGCCAACAATGAGCAGTTCTTC
>TRBJ2-2|.|TRBV10-3|.
CAISSVNTGELFF
TGTGCCATCAGTTCGGTGAACACCGGGGAGCTGTTTTTT
>TRBJ2-1|many|TRBV19|TRBD2
CASTRTSGSYNEQFF
TGTGCCAGTACCCGGACTAGCGGCTCCTACAATGAGCAGTTCTTC
>TRBJ2-3|.|TRBV10-3|.
CATGDSSSTDTQYF
TGTGCCACGGGCGACAGTTCTAGCACAGATACGCAGTATTTT
>TRBJ1-1|many|TRBV7-9|.
CASSLEGVGNTEAFF
TGTGCCAGCAGCTTAGAGGGCGTCGGGAACACTGAAGCTTTCTTT
>TRBJ2-7|many|TRBV20-1|.
CSASETGTYEQYF
TGCAGTGCTAGTGAGACAGGAACCTACGAGCAGTACTTC
>TRBJ1-1|few|TRBV30|TRBD1
CAWMDRGLGTEAFF
TGTGCCTGGATGGACAGGGGATTGGGCACTGAAGCTTTCTTT
>TRBJ1-6|.|TRBV12-3/TRBV12-4|.
CASSTGDNSPLHF
TGTGCCAGCAGCACGGGGGACAATTCACCCCTCCACTTT
>TRBJ2-7|many|TRBV19|TRBD1
CASSTMTGGTYEQYF
TGTGCCAGTAGTACTATGACAGGGGGTACCTACGAGCAGTACTTC
>TRBJ2-2|many|TRBV19|TRBD1
CASRAGGEKKGELFF
TGTGCCAGCAGAGCAGGGGGCGAAAAGAAGGGGGAGCTGTTTTTT
>TRBJ1-2|many|TRBV10-3|.
CANYGYTF
TGTGCTAACTATGGCTACACCTTC
>TRBJ2-2|.|TRBV12-3/TRBV12-4|.
CASSRTGSPRELFF
TGTGCCAGCAGTCGCACAGGGTCCCCCCGGGAGCTGTTCTTT
>TRBJ2-3|.|TRBV10-3|TRBD2
CAISSSGGASTDTQYF
TGTGCCATCTCGTCTAGCGGGGGGGCTAGCACAGATACGCAGTATTTT
>TRBJ2-3|many|TRBV6-5|TRBD2
CASSWSAGSTDTQYF
TGTGCCAGCAGTTGGTCAGCGGGAAGCACAGATACGCAGTATTTT
>TRBJ2-5|.|TRBV6-1|TRBD1
CASREGDRLETQYF
TGTGCCAGCAGAGAAGGGGACAGATTAGAGACCCAGTACTTC
>TRBJ1-2|many|TRBV9|TRBD1
CASSEGTGGIYGYTF
TGTGCCAGCAGCGAGGGGACAGGGGGGATCTATGGCTACACCTTC
>TRBJ2-3|.|TRBV15|TRBD1
CATIDRGNLHTDTQYF
TGTGCCACCATCGACAGGGGGAACCTTCACACAGATACGCAGTATTTT
>TRBJ1-5|many|TRBV20-1|.
CSAGRQGRYGNQPQHF
TGCAGTGCGGGCCGCCAGGGCCGATATGGCAATCAGCCCCAGCATTTT
>TRBJ1-1|many|TRBV12-3/TRBV12-4|.
CASSPSWRAEAFF
TGTGCCAGCAGTCCGTCTTGGAGGGCTGAAGCTTTCTTT
>TRBJ1-6|many|TRBV4-3|TRBD1
CASSQALPGGGSPLHF
TGCGCCAGCAGCCAAGCCCTACCAGGGGGAGGGTCACCCCTCCACTTT
>TRBJ2-3|.|TRBV20-1|.
CSAPVGMRTDTQYF
TGCAGTGCGCCGGTTGGGATGAGGACAGATACGCAGTATTTT
>TRBJ2-2|.|TRBV7-2|.
CASSPAGYGELFF
TGTGCCAGCAGCCCCGCGGGGTACGGGGAGCTGTTTTTT
>TRBJ1-6|many|TRBV12-3/TRBV12-4|.
CASSLAFARQVGNSPLHF
TGTGCCAGCAGTTTAGCCTTTGCGCGACAGGTCGGGAATTCACCCCTCCACTTT
>TRBJ2-7|.|TRBV2|.
CASSLEDGPSSYEQYF
TGTGCCAGCAGTTTAGAGGACGGTCCGTCCTCCTACGAGCAGTACTTC
>TRBJ1-1|.|TRBV7-8|.
CASSLKGMNTEAFF
TGTGCCAGCAGCTTAAAAGGGATGAACACTGAAGCTTTCTTT